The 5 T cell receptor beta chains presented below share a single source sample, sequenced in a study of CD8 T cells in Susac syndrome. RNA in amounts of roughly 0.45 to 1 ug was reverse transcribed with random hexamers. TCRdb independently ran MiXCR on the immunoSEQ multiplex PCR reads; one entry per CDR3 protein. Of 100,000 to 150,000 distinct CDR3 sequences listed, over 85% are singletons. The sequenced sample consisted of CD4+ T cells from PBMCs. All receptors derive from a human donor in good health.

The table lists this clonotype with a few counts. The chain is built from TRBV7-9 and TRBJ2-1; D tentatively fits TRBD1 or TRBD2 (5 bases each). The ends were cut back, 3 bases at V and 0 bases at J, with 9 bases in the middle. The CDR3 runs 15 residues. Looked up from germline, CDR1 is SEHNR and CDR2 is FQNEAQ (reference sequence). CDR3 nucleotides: TGTGCCAGCAGCTTGGGTGGGGGCTCCTACAATGAGCAGTTCTTC. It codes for CASSLGGGSYNEQFF.

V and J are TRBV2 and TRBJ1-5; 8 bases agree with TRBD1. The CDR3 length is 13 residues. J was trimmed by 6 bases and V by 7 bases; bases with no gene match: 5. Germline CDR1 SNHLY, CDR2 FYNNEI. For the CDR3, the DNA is TGTGCCAGCACCGGACAGGGAAGTCAGCCCCAGCATTTT. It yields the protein CASTGQGSQPQHF.

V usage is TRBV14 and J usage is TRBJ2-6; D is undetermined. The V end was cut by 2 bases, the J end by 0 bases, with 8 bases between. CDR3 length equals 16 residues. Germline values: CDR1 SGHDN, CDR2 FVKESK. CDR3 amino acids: CASSQPHRSGANVLTF. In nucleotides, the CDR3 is TGTGCCAGCAGCCAACCACACCGCTCTGGGGCCAACGTCCTGACTTTC. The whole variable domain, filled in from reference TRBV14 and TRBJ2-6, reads EAGVTQFPSHSVIEKGQTVTLRCDPISGHDNLYWYRRVMGKEIKFLLHFVKESKQDESGMPNNRFLAERTGGTYSTLKVQPAELEDSGVYFCASSQPHRSGANVLTFGAGSRLTVL.

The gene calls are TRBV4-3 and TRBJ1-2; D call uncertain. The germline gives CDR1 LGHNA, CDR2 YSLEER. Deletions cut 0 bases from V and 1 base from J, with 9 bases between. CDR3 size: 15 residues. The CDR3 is CASSQDSRINYGYTF. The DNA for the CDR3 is TGCGCCAGCAGCCAAGATAGCCGGATTAACTATGGCTACACCTTC.

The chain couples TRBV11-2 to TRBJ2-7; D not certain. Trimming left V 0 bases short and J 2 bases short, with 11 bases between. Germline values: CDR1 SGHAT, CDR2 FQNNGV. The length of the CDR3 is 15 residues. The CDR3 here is CASSLDITETYEQYF. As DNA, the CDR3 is TGTGCCAGCAGCTTAGATATAACCGAGACCTACGAGCAGTACTTC.